This note documents a single T cell receptor (beta chain) sequence. These data are taken from a study of blood T cell repertoires in COVID-19. On the study more broadly: Samples taken during acute and convalescent COVID-19 were collected in the United States, Italy and Spain. PBMCs, B-cell-depleted T cells, or T cells provided the cDNA or gDNA that made up the material.

In germline, CDR1 is MNHEY, CDR2 SMNVEV (reference sequence). With 5 bases clipped from V and 8 bases from J, the junction kept 12 bases outside the gene matches. CDR3 length equals 15 residues. In the authors' workflow: Quantification of nucleated cells was approximated via reference gene primer amplification. Using immunoSEQ multiplex PCR, the repertoire was profiled, and TCRdb retains in-frame clones only, with some absent. V and J calls and clone size follow that table, whereas D and trimming were derived from the DNA. The table includes approximately 150,000 clones, about four fifths detected once.

V and J are TRBV27 and TRBJ2-1, with 7 bases lining up with TRBD2. The sample comprised peripheral blood. The TCR originated in an older man who had recovered from COVID-19. The CDR3 DNA follows: TGTGCCAGCAGTACGCTAACTAGCGTGAGGGATGAGCAGTTCTTC. Translation gives CASSTLTSVRDEQFF.